This T cell receptor (beta chain) was recovered during a study of CD8+ T cells in alopecia areata. Study overall: Female C3H/HeJ recipients aged roughly 7-11 weeks got skin from C3H/HeJ graft donors aged about 6-12 months that had spontaneous alopecia.

This clone occurred many times. Its antigen is not known. Gene names are mouse gene names. The sequence runs out 4 residues before the end of the CDR3; the remainder is reconstructed from the germline J gene. The CDR3 loop spans 14 amino acids. Per the germline V gene, CDR1 is NSQYPW and CDR2 is LRSPGD (reference sequence). Trimming removed 3 bases at V and 4 bases at J, with 10 bases between. General study points: Researchers report lesional scalp, most notably alopecia totalis/universalis, outstripped normal scalp in clonality.

Extraction of RNA preceded its reverse transcription into cDNA, which served as the sequencing template. Only in-frame clones appear in the TCRdb table, and some are missing; sequencing was by immunoSEQ multiplex PCR. Recorded here are 200,000 to 300,000 clones, with no singletons, and the ten leading clones hold 0.9% to 1.5%. Using CD4, CD8alpha, NKG2D, NKG2ACE and other markers, pooled cutaneous lymph node cells were sorted. The sequenced material came from CD4+ T cells sorted from a lymph node. The TCR originated in a C3H/HeJ mouse with alopecia areata. The strain is characterized by the MHC haplotype H2-k. The chain uses TRBV1 and TRBJ2-1, with a possible D match to TRBD1 (5 bases). The CDR3 loop reads CTCSATGKYAEQFF. The covered CDR3 bases are TGCACCTGCAGTGCCACAGGAAAATATGCT.